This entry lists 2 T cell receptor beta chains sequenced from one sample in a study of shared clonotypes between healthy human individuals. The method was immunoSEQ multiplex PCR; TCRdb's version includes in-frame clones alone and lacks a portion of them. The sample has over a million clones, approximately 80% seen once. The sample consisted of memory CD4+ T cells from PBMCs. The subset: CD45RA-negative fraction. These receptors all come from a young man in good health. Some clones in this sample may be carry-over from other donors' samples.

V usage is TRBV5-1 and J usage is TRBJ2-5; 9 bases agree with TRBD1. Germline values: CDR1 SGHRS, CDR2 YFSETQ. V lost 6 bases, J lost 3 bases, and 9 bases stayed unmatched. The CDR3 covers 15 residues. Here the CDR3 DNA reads TGCGCCAGCACCGCCGGGACAGGGTTGGAAGAGACCCAGTACTTC. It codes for CASTAGTGLEETQYF.

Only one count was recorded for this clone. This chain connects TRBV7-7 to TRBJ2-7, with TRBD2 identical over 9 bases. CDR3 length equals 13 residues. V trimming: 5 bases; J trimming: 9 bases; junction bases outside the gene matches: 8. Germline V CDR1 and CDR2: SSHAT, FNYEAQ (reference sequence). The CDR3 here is CASSAGGAETQYF. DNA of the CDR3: TGTGCCAGCAGCGCGGGGGGGGCTGAAACGCAGTACTTC.